One and the same sample provided the 6 T cell receptor beta chains below, sequenced in a study of blood T cell repertoires in COVID-19. The assay was immunoSEQ multiplex PCR, and TCRdb's table has in-frame clones only and misses some. Of about 260,000 clones listed, 75% to 90% are singletons. The sample consisted of peripheral blood. These receptors originate from a man aged 30 to 39 with active or convalescent COVID-19.

V gene TRBV5-1 combines with J gene TRBJ1-1, with D uncertain. CDR1 is SGHRS and CDR2 is YFSETQ in the germline V gene. The germline V and J ends were trimmed by 3 bases and 0 bases, with 18 bases remaining between them. CDR3 length: 17 residues. CDR3 residues: CASSSSDGFRLNTEAFF. Here the CDR3 DNA reads TGCGCCAGCAGCTCATCCGACGGGTTTCGCCTGAACACTGAAGCTTTCTTT.

This clone was observed once. The chain is built from TRBV24-1 and TRBJ2-7, with 11 bases fitting TRBD1. The CDR3 runs 20 residues. The J segment lost 0 bases and the V segment lost 6 bases, leaving 18 bases of the junction unmatched. CDR1 is KGHDR and CDR2 is SFDVKD in the germline V gene. In DNA form, the CDR3 reads TGTGCCACCAGTTTGAGAACCGGGACAGGGGGACCTTTCAGCTCCTACGAGCAGTACTTC. It specifies CATSLRTGTGGPFSSYEQYF.

The V and J genes are TRBV6-5 and TRBJ1-2; possibly TRBD1 for D (5 bases). Germline V gene lookup returns CDR1 MNHEY and CDR2 SVGAGI. Trimming removed 7 bases from V and 1 base from J, with 13 bases in between. This CDR3 is 14 amino acids long. CDR3 protein: CASNPGERNYGYTF. CDR3 sequence (DNA): TGTGCCAGCAATCCGGGGGAACGTAACTATGGCTACACCTTC.

The V and J genes are TRBV5-6 and TRBJ1-1; 7 bases map to TRBD1. Trimming cost V 3 bases and J 0 bases; bases outside gene matches: 5. CDR1 is SGHDT and CDR2 is YYEEEE in the germline V gene. The CDR3 is 15 residues long. CDR3 nucleotide sequence: TGTGCCAGCAGCTGGGACAGACTAATGAACACTGAAGCTTTCTTT. Residues: CASSWDRLMNTEAFF.

The gene calls are TRBV5-1 and TRBJ2-7; 7 nucleotides align to TRBD1. After removal of 0 bases from V and 2 bases from J, the junction contained 2 bases not matched to a gene. This CDR3 region has 14 residues. Germline values: CDR1 SGHRS, CDR2 YFSETQ. This CDR3 reads CASSLEGGPYEQYF. The CDR3 region has the DNA TGCGCCAGCAGCTTGGAAGGGGGCCCCTACGAGCAGTACTTC.

This chain joins TRBV27 and TRBJ1-5; TRBD1 aligns across 8 bases. The CDR3 loop spans 15 amino acids. The germline gives CDR1 MNHEY, CDR2 SMNVEV (reference sequence). Trimming took 3 bases from V and 6 from J; bases not matched to a gene: 7. The CDR3 here is CASSLAGQGGQPQHF. CDR3 nucleotides: TGTGCCAGCAGTTTGGCCGGACAGGGAGGTCAGCCCCAGCATTTT.